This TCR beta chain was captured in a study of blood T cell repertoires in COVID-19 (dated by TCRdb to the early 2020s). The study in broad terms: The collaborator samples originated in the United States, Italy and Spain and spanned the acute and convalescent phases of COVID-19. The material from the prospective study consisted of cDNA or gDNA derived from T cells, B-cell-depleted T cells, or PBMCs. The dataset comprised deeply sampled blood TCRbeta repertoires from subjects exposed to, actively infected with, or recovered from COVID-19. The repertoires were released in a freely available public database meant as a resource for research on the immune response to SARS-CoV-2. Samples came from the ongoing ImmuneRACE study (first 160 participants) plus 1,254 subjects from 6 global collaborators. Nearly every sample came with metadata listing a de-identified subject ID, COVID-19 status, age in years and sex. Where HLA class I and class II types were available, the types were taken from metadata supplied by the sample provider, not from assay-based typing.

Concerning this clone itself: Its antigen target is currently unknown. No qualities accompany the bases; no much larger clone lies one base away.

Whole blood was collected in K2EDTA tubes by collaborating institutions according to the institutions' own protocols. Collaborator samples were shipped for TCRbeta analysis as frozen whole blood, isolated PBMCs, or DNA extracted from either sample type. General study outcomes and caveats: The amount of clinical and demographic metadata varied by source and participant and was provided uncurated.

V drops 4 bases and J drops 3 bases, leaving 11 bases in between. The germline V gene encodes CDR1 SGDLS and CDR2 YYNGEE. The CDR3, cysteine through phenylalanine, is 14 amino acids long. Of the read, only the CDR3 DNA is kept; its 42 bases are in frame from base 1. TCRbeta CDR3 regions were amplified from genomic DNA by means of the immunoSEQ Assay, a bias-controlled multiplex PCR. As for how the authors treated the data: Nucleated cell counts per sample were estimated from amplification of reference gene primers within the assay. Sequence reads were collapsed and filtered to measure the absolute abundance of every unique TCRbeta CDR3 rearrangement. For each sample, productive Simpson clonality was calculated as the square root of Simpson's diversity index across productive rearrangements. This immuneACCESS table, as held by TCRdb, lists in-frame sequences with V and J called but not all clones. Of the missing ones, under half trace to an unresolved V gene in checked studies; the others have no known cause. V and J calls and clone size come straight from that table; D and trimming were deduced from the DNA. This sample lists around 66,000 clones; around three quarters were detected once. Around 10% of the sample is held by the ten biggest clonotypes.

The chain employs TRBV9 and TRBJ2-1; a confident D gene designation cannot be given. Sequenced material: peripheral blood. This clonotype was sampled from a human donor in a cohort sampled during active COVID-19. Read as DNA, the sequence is TGTGCCAGCAGCCCAGATCCCAACTACAATGAGCAGTTCTTC. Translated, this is CASSPDPNYNEQFF.